One sample yielded the 5 T cell receptor beta chains listed below, sequenced in a study of metastatic and nonmetastatic thyroid tumors. Thyroid surgery took place with no prior treatment in any patient. TCRdb re-called the PCR reads with MiXCR. The sample contains about 43,000 clones, under 4% of which appear only once. Sequencing input: blood. The receptors here all came from a female donor with papillary thyroid cancer or a benign thyroid nodule (not recorded which). Some clones in this sample may be carry-over from other donors' samples.

This clone showed up many times. This chain connects TRBV15 to TRBJ2-5; TRBD2 might be the D (5 bases). The CDR3 length is 14 residues. The V gene lost 0 bases and the J gene lost 5 bases, with 10 bases spanning the gap. Per germline, CDR1 LNHNV and CDR2 YYDKDF (reference sequence). CDR3 sequence reads: CATSRDPRGETQYF. The CDR3 DNA follows: TGTGCCACCAGCAGAGACCCCAGAGGGGAGACCCAGTACTTC.

This clone was seen ten or more times. The V gene is TRBV10-3, the J gene TRBJ1-2; possibly TRBD1 for D (6 bases). There are 16 residues in the CDR3. The germline gives CDR1 ENHRY, CDR2 SYGVKD. V dropped 3 bases and J dropped 4 bases, with 18 bases sitting between them. CDR3 loop: CAISERQGQLGYGYTF. CDR3 DNA sequence: TGTGCCATCAGTGAACGTCAGGGGCAGCTCGGCTATGGCTACACCTTC.

The genes are TRBV2 and TRBJ1-5, with 8 bases that match TRBD1. Germline assignment: CDR1 SNHLY and CDR2 FYNNEI. The CDR3 is 14 residues long. V shed 5 bases, J shed 2 bases, and the junction held 2 bases outside the gene matches. The CDR3: CASSLDRGNQPQHF. In DNA, the CDR3 is TGTGCCAGCAGTCTGGACAGGGGCAATCAGCCCCAGCATTTT.

This clone has at least ten counts. The chain couples TRBV7-2 to TRBJ1-1; D is ambiguous. The CDR3 consists of 13 residues. Trimming removed 1 base at V and 5 bases at J, with 8 bases between. Germline V gives CDR1 SGHTA, CDR2 FQGNSA. The CDR3: CASSLGPETEAFF. The DNA for the CDR3 is TGTGCCAGCAGCTTAGGCCCAGAGACTGAAGCTTTCTTT.

The table lists this clone with a few counts. This rearrangement joins TRBV5-1 to TRBJ2-2, with TRBD1 identical over 9 bases. V lost 5 bases to trimming and J lost 1 base; unmatched junction nucleotides: 3. Per the germline V gene, CDR1 is SGHRS and CDR2 is YFSETQ. The CDR3 is 15 amino acids. In DNA, the CDR3 is TGCGCCAGCAGACAGGGGGCGCAGAACACCGGGGAGCTGTTTTTT. It yields the protein CASRQGAQNTGELFF.